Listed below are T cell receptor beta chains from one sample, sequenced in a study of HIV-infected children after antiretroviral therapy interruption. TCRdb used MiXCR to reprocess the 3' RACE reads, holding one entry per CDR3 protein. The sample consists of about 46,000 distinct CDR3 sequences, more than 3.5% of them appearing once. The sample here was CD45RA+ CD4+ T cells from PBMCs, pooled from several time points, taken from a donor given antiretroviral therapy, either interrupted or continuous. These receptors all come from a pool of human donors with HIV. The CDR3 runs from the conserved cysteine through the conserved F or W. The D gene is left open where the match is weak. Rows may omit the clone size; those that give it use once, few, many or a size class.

DNA: TGCGCCAGCAGCCGGTCGGGGATGAGGGGAGAAAACACTGAAGCTTTCTTT
CDR3: CASSRSGMRGENTEAFF
J: TRBJ1-1
V: TRBV5-1
D: NA
size: NA

DNA: TGTGCCAGCAGTTACAGCCTGGGGCAGTCATATGCCTCTTTC
CDR3: CASSYSLGQSYASF
J: TRBJ1-2
V: TRBV6-6
D: NA
size: NA

DNA: TGCGCCAGCAGCCTGGGACAGGGAGGAACGTTCTTC
CDR3: CASSLGQGGTFF
J: TRBJ2-1
V: TRBV5-1
D: TRBD1
size: many

DNA: TGCAGTGCCCTACCGGGGAACGAGCAGTACTTC
CDR3: CSALPGNEQYF
J: TRBJ2-7
V: TRBV20-1
D: NA
size: NA

DNA: TGCGCCAGCTCGATAGGGACAGGGAGAGACGAGCAGTACTTC
CDR3: CASSIGTGRDEQYF
J: TRBJ2-7
V: TRBV5-1
D: TRBD1
size: many

DNA: TGCAGTGCAACCTTAGGGTTGGACGAGCAGTACTTC
CDR3: CSATLGLDEQYF
J: TRBJ2-7
V: TRBV20-1
D: NA
size: NA

DNA: TGTGCCAGCAAGGTCGGAGGGATTGAGCAGTACTTC
CDR3: CASKVGGIEQYF
J: TRBJ2-7
V: TRBV2
D: NA
size: many

DNA: TGTGCCAGCAGTTTCCGGGGGACTAGCTGGTCCGATACGCAGTATTTT
CDR3: CASSFRGTSWSDTQYF
J: TRBJ2-3
V: TRBV12-3/TRBV12-4
D: TRBD2
size: many

DNA: TGTGCCAGCAGCTTGGAGACCGGCACAGATACGCAGTATTTT
CDR3: CASSLETGTDTQYF
J: TRBJ2-3
V: TRBV5-6
D: NA
size: many

DNA: TGCAGCGTTGTGTCACAGGGACGAACTCAGCCCCAGCATTTT
CDR3: CSVVSQGRTQPQHF
J: TRBJ1-5
V: TRBV29-1
D: NA
size: many

DNA: TGTGCCAGCAGCACCGCGGGTAGCGGGGGGGGGGGCACAGATACGCAGTATTTT
CDR3: CASSTAGSGGGGTDTQYF
J: TRBJ2-3
V: TRBV6-6
D: TRBD2
size: many

DNA: TGTGCCAGCAGCTCCGGACAAGAGAATTCACCCCTCCACTTT
CDR3: CASSSGQENSPLHF
J: TRBJ1-6
V: TRBV7-3
D: NA
size: NA

DNA: TGCGCCAGCAGCCATTGGTTAACGGACGAGCAGTACTTC
CDR3: CASSHWLTDEQYF
J: TRBJ2-7
V: TRBV4-1
D: NA
size: few

DNA: TGTGCCTGGAGCCGAGAATGGGAGCAGTACTTC
CDR3: CAWSREWEQYF
J: TRBJ2-7
V: TRBV30
D: NA
size: many

DNA: TGTGCCAGCAGCTTAGTGCGAGGACAGGTCTACGAGCAGTACTTC
CDR3: CASSLVRGQVYEQYF
J: TRBJ2-7
V: TRBV7-2
D: TRBD1
size: many

DNA: TGTGCCAGCGGGAGAGGTGCCAATGAGCAGTTCTTC
CDR3: CASGRGANEQFF
J: TRBJ2-1
V: TRBV28
D: NA
size: NA

DNA: TGTGCCAGCTCACAATCCGGGACCGACAATGAGCAGTTCTTC
CDR3: CASSQSGTDNEQFF
J: TRBJ2-1
V: TRBV18
D: NA
size: many

DNA: TGCAGTGCCGGATCCGGGACAGCGTATGGCTACACCTTC
CDR3: CSAGSGTAYGYTF
J: TRBJ1-2
V: TRBV20-1
D: TRBD1
size: many

DNA: TGTGCCAGCAGTTGGACGGGTGGCTACACCTTC
CDR3: CASSWTGGYTF
J: TRBJ1-2
V: TRBV6-2/TRBV6-3
D: NA
size: medium-sized

DNA: TGTGCCAGCACGATCAATGGGGGGAACTCTAACTATGGCTACACCTTC
CDR3: CASTINGGNSNYGYTF
J: TRBJ1-2
V: TRBV12-3/TRBV12-4
D: NA
size: NA

DNA: TGCAGCGTTGCGACAGGGTCCGGCGAGCAGTACTTC
CDR3: CSVATGSGEQYF
J: TRBJ2-7
V: TRBV29-1
D: TRBD1
size: many

DNA: TGTGCCAGCAGTTCAACGACCTACATGGATTCTAGTGGAGCTTTCTTT
CDR3: CASSSTTYMDSSGAFF
J: TRBJ1-1
V: TRBV28
D: NA
size: many

DNA: TGTGCCAGCAGCTTATATTCTAGGGGGGGCGCGATGAACACTGAAGCTTTCTTT
CDR3: CASSLYSRGGAMNTEAFF
J: TRBJ1-1
V: TRBV11-2
D: NA
size: many

DNA: TGTGCCAGCAGTTTGGGGACGGACACTGAAGCTTTCTTT
CDR3: CASSLGTDTEAFF
J: TRBJ1-1
V: TRBV6-5
D: NA
size: many

DNA: TGTGCCAGTGGCTCCGGACAGGGGTCTCAAGAGACCCAGTACTTC
CDR3: CASGSGQGSQETQYF
J: TRBJ2-5
V: TRBV19
D: TRBD1
size: few

DNA: TGTGCCAGCAGCTTGGTCCAGGGCCGGAGCGAGCAGTACTTC
CDR3: CASSLVQGRSEQYF
J: TRBJ2-7
V: TRBV5-5
D: NA
size: many

DNA: TGCAGTGCTAGACCTTTGTTGATAGCGGGGGGAAGAGAGACCCAGTACTTC
CDR3: CSARPLLIAGGRETQYF
J: TRBJ2-5
V: TRBV20-1
D: TRBD2
size: many